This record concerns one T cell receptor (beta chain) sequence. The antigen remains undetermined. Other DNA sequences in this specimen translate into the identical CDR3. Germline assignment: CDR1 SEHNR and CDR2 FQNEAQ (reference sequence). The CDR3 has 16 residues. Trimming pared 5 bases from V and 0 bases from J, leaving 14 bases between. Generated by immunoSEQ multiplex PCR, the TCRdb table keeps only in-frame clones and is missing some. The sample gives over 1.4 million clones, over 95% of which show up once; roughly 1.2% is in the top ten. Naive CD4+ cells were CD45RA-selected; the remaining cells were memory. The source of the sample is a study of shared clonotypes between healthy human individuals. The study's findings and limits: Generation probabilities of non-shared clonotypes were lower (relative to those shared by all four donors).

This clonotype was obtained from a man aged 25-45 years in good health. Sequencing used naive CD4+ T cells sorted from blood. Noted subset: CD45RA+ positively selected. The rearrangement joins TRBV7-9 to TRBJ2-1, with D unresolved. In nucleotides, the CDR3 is TGTGCCAGCAGCCCCGCGTGGTCCTTCTCCTACAATGAGCAGTTCTTC. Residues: CASSPAWSFSYNEQFF.